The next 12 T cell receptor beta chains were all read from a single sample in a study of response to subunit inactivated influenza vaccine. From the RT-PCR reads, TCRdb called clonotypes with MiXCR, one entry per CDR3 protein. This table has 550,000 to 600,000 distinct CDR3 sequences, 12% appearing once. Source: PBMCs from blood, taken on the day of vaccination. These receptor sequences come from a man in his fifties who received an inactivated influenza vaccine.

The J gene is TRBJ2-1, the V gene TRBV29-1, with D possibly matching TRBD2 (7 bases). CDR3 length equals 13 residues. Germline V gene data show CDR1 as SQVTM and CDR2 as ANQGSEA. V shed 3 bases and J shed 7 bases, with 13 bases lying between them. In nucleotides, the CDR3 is TGCAGCGTTGATAGGGGGGGGAGAAATGAGCAGTTCTTC. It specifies CSVDRGGRNEQFF.

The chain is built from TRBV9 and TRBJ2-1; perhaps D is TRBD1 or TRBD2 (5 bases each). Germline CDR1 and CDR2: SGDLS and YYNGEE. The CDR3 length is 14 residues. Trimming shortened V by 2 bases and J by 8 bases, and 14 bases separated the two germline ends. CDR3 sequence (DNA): TGTGCCAGCAGCGTCGGGTGGGGGTCCGATGAGCAGTTCTTC. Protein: CASSVGWGSDEQFF.

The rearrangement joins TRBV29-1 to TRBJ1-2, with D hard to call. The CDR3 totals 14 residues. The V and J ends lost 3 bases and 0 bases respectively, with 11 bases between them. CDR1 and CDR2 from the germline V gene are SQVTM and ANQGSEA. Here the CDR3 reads CSVDSDGANYGYTF. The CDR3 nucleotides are TGCAGCGTTGACAGCGACGGTGCTAACTATGGCTACACCTTC. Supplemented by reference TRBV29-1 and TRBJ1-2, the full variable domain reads SAVISQKPSRDICQRGTSLTIQCQVDSQVTMMFWYRQQPGQSLTLIATANQGSEATYESGFVIDKFPISRPNLTFSTLTVSNMSPEDSSIYLCSVDSDGANYGYTFGSGTRLTVV.

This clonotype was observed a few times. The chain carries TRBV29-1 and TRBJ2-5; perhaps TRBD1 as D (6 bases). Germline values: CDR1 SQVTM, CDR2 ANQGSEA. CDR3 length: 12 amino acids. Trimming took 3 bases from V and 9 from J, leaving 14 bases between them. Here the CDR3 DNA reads TGCAGCGTTGAGGACGGGGCAGGGGCCCAGTACTTC. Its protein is CSVEDGAGAQYF.

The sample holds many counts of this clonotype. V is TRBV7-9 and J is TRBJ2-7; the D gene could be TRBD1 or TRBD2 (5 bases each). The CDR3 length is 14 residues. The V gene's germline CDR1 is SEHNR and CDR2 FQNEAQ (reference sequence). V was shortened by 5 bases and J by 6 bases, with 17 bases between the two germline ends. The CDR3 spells CASSEPGTASEQYF. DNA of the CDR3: TGTGCCAGCAGCGAACCCGGGACGGCCAGCGAGCAGTACTTC.

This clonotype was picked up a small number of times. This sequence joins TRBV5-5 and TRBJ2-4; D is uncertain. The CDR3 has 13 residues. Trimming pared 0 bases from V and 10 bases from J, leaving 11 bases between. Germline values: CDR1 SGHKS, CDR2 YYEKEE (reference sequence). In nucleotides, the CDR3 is TGTGCCAGCAGCTTGGGGGCGGAAAGGATTCAGTACTTC. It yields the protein CASSLGAERIQYF.

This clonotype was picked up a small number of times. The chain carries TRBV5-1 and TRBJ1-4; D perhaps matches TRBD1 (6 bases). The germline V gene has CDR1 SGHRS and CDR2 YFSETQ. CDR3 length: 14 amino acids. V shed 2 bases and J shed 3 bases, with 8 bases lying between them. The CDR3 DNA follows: TGCGCCAGCAGCTTTACAGGGTCTAATGAAAAACTGTTTTTT. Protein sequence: CASSFTGSNEKLFF. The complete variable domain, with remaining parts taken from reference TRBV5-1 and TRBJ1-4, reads KAGVTQTPRYLIKTRGQQVTLSCSPISGHRSVSWYQQTPGQGLQFLFEYFSETQRNKGNFPGRFSGRQFSNSRSEMNVSTLELGDSALYLCASSFTGSNEKLFFGSGTQLSVL.

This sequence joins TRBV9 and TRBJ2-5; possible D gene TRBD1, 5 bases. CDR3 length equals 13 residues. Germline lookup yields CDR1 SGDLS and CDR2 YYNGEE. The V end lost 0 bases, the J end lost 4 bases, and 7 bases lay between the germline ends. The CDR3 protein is CASSVGQLETQYF. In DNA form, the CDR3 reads TGTGCCAGCAGCGTAGGACAGTTAGAGACCCAGTACTTC.

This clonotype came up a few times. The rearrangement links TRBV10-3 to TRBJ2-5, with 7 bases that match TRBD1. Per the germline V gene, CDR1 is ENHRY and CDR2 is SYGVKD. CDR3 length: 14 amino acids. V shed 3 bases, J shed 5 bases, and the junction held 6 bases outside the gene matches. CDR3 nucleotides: TGTGCCATCAGTGAAAACAGGGGAGCGGAGACCCAGTACTTC. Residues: CAISENRGAETQYF.

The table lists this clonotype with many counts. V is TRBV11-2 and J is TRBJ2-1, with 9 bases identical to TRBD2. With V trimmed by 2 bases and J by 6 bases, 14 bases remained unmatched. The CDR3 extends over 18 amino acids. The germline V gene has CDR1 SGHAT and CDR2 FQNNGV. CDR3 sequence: CASSLLAGGLSASNEQFF. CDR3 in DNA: TGTGCCAGCAGCTTACTTGCGGGGGGGCTCTCCGCATCCAATGAGCAGTTCTTC.

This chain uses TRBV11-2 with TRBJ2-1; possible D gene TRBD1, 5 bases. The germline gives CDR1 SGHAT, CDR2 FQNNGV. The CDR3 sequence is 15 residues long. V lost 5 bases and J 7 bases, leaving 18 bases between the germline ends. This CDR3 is CASSNRFDRSNEQFF. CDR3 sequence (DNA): TGTGCCAGCAGCAATCGCTTCGACAGATCAAATGAGCAGTTCTTC.

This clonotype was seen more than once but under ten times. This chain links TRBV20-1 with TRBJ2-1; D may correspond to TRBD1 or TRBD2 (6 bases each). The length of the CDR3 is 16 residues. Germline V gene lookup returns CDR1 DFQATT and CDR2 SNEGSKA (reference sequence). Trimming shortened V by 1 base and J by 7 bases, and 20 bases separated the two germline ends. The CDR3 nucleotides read TGCAGTGCTAGAGCCCCCGGGGGCCTCTTTGCGAATGAGCAGTTCTTC. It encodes CSARAPGGLFANEQFF.